Each of the 2 T cell receptor beta chains below was sequenced from the same sample in a study of T cells in Graves' hyperthyroidism and ophthalmopathy. Amplification of TCR beta CDR3 regions was performed using RNA transcripts as template. First-round RT-PCR with HTBI primers amplified the TCR CDR3 region. TCRdb analysed the multiplex PCR reads with MiXCR anew, one entry per CDR3 protein. The data contain approximately 700,000 distinct CDR3 sequences, roughly 45% of them seen just once; the ten biggest clones take up roughly 6.5%. Sample: peripheral blood or thyroid tissue (not recorded which). Receptors originate from an adult man with Graves' disease, either hyperthyroidism or ophthalmopathy (not recorded which).

This clonotype was found many times. The junction and the germline gene differ at one end; a read error may be behind it. The CDR3 protein is CASSRGQASDEQYF. DNA for the CDR3: TGTGCTAGCAGCAGGGGACAGGCCTCGGATGAGCAGTACTTC. The chain is built from TRBV7-7 and TRBJ2-7; TRBD1 agrees at 8 bases. The germline V gene encodes CDR1 SSHAT and CDR2 FNYEAQ (reference sequence). CDR3 length: 14 amino acids.

The chain combines TRBV4-1 with TRBJ1-2; D unresolved. CDR3 length equals 17 residues. Trimming cost V 3 bases and J 6 bases, with 23 bases left between them. Germline loops: CDR1 MGHRA, CDR2 YSYEKL. CDR3 DNA: TGCGCCAGCAGCCATACTGGTTTACGCGAGATCGATAATGGCTACACCTTC. This gives the protein CASSHTGLREIDNGYTF.